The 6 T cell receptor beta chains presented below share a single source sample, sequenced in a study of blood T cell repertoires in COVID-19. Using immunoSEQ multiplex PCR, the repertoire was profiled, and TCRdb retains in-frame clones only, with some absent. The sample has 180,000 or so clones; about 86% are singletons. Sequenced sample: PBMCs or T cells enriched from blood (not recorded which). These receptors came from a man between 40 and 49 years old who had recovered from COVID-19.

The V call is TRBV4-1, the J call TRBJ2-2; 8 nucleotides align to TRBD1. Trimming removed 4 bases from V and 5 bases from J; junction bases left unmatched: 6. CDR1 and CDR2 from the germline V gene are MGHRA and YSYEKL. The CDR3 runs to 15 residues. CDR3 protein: CASSRGQGYTGELFF. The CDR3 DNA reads TGCGCCAGCAGCCGTGGACAGGGATATACCGGGGAGCTGTTTTTT.

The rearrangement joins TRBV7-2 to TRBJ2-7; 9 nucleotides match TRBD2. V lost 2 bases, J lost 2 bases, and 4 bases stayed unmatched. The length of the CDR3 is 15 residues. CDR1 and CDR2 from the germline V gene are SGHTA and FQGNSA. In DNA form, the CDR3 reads TGTGCCAGCAGCTTATTTGCGGGGGGGACCTACGAGCAGTACTTC. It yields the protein CASSLFAGGTYEQYF.

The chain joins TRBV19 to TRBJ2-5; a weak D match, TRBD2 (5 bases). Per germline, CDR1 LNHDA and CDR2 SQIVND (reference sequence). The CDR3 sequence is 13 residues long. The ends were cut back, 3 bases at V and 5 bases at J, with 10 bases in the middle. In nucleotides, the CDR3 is TGTGCCAGTAGTATTACGGGGTCGGAGACCCAGTACTTC. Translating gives CASSITGSETQYF.

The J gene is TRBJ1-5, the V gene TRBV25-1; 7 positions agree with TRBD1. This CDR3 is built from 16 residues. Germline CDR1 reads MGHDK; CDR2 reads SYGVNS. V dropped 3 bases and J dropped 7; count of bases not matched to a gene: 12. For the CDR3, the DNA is TGTGCCAGCAGTGATTCCGACAGGGCAGGAGACCAGCCCCAGCATTTT. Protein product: CASSDSDRAGDQPQHF.

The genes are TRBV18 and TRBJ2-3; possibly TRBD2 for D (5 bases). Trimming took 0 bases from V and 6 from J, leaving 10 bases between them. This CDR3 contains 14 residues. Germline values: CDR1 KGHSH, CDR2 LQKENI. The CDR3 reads CASSPPTTRDTQYF. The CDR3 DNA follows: TGTGCCAGCTCACCACCCACAACTAGGGATACGCAGTATTTT.

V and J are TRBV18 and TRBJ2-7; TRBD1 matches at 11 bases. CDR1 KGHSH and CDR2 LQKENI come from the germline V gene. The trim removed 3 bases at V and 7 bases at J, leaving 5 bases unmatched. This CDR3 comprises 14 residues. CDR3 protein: CASSPSDRGREQYF. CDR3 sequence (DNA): TGTGCCAGCTCACCTTCGGACAGGGGGCGGGAGCAGTACTTC. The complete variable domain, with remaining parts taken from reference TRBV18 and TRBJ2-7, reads NAGVMQNPRHLVRRRGQEARLRCSPMKGHSHVYWYRQLPEEGLKFMVYLQKENIIDESGMPKERFSAEFPKEGPSILRIQQVVRGDSAAYFCASSPSDRGREQYFGPGTRLTVT.